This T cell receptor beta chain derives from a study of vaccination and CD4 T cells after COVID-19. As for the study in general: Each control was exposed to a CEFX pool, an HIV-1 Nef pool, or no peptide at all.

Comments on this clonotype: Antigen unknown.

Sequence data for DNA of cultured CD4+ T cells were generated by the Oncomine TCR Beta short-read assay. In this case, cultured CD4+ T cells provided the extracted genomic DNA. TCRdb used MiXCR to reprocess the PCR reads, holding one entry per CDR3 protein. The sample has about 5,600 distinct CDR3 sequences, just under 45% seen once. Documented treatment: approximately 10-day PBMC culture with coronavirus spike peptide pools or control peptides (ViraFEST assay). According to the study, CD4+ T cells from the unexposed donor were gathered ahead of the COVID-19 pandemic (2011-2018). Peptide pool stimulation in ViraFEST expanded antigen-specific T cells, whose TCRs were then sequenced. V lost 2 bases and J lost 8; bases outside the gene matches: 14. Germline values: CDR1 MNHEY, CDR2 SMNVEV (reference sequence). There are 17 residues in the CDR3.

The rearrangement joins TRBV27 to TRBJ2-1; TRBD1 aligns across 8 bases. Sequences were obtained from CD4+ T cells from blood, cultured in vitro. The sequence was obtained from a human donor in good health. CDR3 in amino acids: CASSLRAWTGITYEQFF. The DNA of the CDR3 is TGTGCCAGCAGTTTACGGGCCTGGACAGGGATTACCTATGAGCAGTTCTTC.